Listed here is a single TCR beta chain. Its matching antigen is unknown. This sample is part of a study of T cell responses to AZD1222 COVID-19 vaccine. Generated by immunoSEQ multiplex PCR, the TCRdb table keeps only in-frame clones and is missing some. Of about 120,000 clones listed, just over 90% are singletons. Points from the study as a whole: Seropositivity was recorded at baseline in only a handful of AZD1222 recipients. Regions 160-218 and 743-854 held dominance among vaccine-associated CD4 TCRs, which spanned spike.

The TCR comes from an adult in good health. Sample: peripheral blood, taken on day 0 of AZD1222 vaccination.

The CDR3 spells CASSLVEGSIGELFF. CDR3 in DNA: TGCGCCAGCAGCTTGGTCGAGGGGAGTATCGGGGAGCTGTTTTTT. This chain joins TRBV5-1 and TRBJ2-2, with D possibly being TRBD1 or TRBD2 (5 bases each). CDR3 length: 15 residues. Germline V gene lookup returns CDR1 SGHRS and CDR2 YFSETQ. Trimming cost V 0 bases and J 7 bases, with 13 bases left between them.